This T cell receptor beta chain is drawn from a study of cytomegalovirus exposure and HLA in healthy donors. Findings of the study overall: More clonal expansion characterized HLA-associated TCR beta chains than equally common others in a later analysis. Specific recognition of CMV antigens was confirmed in vitro for a few chains (all CMV-associated). By HLA locus, TCR association rates varied in a later analysis, with DRB1 showing the most and HLA-C the fewest.

Primers for the PCR totalled 60 Vbeta and 13 Jbeta. This table comes from immunoSEQ multiplex PCR, and its TCRdb copy is limited to in-frame clones, with some not included. The sample records some 130,000 clones, 70% to 80% being singletons. The V gene lost 6 bases and the J gene lost 4 bases, with 10 bases spanning the gap. Germline assignment: CDR1 MNHEY and CDR2 SMNVEV (reference sequence). The CDR3 consists of 13 residues. With regard to this clone: Its antigen remains unidentified.

The V call is TRBV27, the J call TRBJ2-4; D is possibly TRBD1 (5 bases). Source material: PBMCs. The sequence derives from a female donor in good health and CMV-seronegative. The CDR3, as DNA: TGTGCCAGCAGCGAGGCAGGGAAAAACATTCAGTACTTC. It codes for CASSEAGKNIQYF.